This TCR beta chain was sequenced during a study of T-cell reconstitution after alpha-beta-depleted transplantation in children. TCRbeta library construction was performed incorporating unique molecular identifiers. TCRdb recomputed calls from the PCR reads with MiXCR, one row per CDR3 protein. The sample gives a few hundred thousand distinct CDR3 sequences, about an eighth of which show up once; approximately 4.2% is in the top ten. This clonotype was detected only a few times. Germline V gene data show CDR1 as MNHEY and CDR2 as SVGEGT. This CDR3 comprises 13 residues. Trimming took 6 bases from V and 6 from J, leaving 14 bases between them.

This specimen consisted of PBMCs, obtained from the stem cell graft. This TCR was recovered from a human donor who donated a stem cell graft to a child with Fanconi anemia. The V gene is TRBV6-2 or TRBV6-3, the J gene TRBJ1-2; possible D gene TRBD1, 6 bases. The CDR3 sequence: CASSPRQENGYTF. In DNA, the CDR3 is TGTGCCAGCAGCCCCCGACAGGAAAATGGCTACACCTTC.